This T cell receptor (beta chain) is from a study of T cell responses to AZD1222 COVID-19 vaccine. Here immunoSEQ multiplex PCR was the method, and the copy in TCRdb shows in-frame clones only, minus some. The profile shows some 66,000 clones, roughly nine tenths of them singletons. CDR1 is SGHNT, CDR2 YYREEE, per germline (reference sequence). CDR3 length equals 14 residues. V dropped 4 bases and J dropped 3; count of bases not matched to a gene: 5. Study-wide points: Just five or six AZD1222 recipients tested seropositive at baseline. Donors were mostly white British, more females; clonal diversity possibly underestimated. Spike-specific TCR repertoires showed rising breadth and depth after two AZD1222 doses. Nearly half of spike-specific TCRs reportedly target unmutated variant regions.

Worth noting for this clone: What it recognizes is unknown.

This chain links TRBV5-4 with TRBJ2-5, with 8 bases fitting TRBD1. The source was peripheral blood, collected on day 0 of AZD1222 vaccination. The TCR comes from an adult in good health. The CDR3 spells CASSPPDREETQYF. Here the CDR3 DNA reads TGTGCCAGCAGCCCGCCGGACAGGGAAGAGACCCAGTACTTC.